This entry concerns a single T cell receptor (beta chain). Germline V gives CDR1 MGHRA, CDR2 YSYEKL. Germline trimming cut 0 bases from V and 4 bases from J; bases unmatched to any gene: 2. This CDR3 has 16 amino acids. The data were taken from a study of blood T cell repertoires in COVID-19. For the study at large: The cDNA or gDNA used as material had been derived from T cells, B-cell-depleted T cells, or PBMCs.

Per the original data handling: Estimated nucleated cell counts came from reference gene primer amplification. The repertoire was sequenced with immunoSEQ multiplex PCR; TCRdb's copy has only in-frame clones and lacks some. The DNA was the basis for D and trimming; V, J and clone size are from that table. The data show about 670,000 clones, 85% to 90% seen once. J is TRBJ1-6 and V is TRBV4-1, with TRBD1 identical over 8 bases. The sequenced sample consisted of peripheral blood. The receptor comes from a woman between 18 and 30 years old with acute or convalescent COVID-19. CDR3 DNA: TGCGCCAGCAGCCAAGATCGGGACAGGTATAATTCACCCCTCCACTTT. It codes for CASSQDRDRYNSPLHF.